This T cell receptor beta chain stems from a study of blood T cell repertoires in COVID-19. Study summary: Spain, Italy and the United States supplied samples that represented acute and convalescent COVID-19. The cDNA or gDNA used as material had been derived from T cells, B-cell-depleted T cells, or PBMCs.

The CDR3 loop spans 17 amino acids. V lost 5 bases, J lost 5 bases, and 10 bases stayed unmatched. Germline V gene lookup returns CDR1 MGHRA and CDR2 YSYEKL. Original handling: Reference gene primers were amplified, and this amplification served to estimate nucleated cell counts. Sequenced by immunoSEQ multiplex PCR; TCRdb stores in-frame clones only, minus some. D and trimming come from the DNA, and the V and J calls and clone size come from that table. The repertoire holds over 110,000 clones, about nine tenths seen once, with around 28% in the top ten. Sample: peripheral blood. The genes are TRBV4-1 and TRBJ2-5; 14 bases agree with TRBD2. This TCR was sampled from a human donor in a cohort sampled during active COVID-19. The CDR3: CASSLRLAGGPGETQYF. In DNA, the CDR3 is TGCGCCAGCAGCTTACGACTAGCGGGGGGGCCTGGGGAGACCCAGTACTTC.